This T cell receptor (beta chain) comes out of a study of T cell responses to AZD1222 COVID-19 vaccine. Profiling relied on immunoSEQ multiplex PCR, and the TCRdb table lists in-frame clones only, not all of them. The table has more than 95,000 clones, about 90% seen once. Germline loops: CDR1 KGHSH, CDR2 LQKENI. V was pared by 0 bases and J by 3 bases, with 8 bases between. CDR3 length: 14 residues. The chain combines TRBV18 with TRBJ2-5, with no clear D. Sequences were derived from peripheral blood, sampled on day 0 of AZD1222 vaccination. The TCR originated in an adult in good health. CDR3 region: CASSPPSQEETQYF. CDR3 DNA sequence: TGTGCCAGCTCACCACCGTCGCAGGAAGAGACCCAGTACTTC.